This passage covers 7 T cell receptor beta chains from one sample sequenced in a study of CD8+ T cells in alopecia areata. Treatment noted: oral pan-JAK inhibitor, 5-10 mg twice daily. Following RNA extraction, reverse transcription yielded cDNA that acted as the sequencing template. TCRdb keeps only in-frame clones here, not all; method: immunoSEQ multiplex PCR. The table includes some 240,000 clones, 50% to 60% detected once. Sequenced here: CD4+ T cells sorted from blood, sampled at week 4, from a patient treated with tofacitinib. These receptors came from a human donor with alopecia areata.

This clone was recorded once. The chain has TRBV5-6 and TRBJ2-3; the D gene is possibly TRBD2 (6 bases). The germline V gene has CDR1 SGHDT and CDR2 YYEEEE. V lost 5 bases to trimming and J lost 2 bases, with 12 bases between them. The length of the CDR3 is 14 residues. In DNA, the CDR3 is TGTGCCAGCAGTCCCGGCGGGGTCACAGATACGCAGTATTTT. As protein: CASSPGGVTDTQYF.

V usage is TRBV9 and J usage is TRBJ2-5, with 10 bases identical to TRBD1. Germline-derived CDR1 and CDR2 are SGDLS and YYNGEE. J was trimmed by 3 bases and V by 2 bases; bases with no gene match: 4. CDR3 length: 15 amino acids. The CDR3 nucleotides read TGTGCCAGCAGCGTGGCGACAGGGGGCAAAGAGACCCAGTACTTC. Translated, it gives CASSVATGGKETQYF.

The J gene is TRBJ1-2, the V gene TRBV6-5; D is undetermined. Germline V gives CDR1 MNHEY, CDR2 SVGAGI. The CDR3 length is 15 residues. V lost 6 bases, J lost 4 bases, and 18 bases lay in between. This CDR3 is CASRMGREGSYGYTF. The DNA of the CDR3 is TGTGCCAGCAGAATGGGTAGAGAGGGATCCTATGGCTACACCTTC.

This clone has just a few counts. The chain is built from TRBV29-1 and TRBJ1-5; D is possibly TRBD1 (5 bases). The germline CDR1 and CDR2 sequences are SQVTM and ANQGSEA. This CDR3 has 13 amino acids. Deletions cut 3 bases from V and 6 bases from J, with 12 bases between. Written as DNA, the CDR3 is TGCAGCGTTGACCAGGGTCGGGGTCAGCCCCAGCATTTT. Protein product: CSVDQGRGQPQHF.

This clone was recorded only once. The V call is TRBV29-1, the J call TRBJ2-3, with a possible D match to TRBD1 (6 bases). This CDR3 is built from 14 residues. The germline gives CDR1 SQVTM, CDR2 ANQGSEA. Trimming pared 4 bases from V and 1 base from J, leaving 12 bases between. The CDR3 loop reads CSVGWGLGTDTQYF. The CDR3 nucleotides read TGCAGCGTTGGATGGGGGCTAGGCACAGATACGCAGTATTTT.

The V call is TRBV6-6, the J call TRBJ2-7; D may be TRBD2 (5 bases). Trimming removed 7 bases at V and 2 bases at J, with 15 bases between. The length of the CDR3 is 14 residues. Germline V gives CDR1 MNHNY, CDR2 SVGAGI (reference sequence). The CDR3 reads CASTKGGRPYEQYF. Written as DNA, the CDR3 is TGTGCCAGCACCAAAGGAGGAAGACCCTACGAGCAGTACTTC.

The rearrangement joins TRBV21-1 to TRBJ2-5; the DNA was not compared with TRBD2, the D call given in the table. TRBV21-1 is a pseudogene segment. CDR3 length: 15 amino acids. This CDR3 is CASSEERIKQETQYF. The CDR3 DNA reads TGTGCCAGCAGTGAGGAGCGGATAAAGCAAGAGACCCAGTACTTC.